A selection of T cell receptor beta chains follows, all from one sample in a study of OX40 agonist ivuxolimab in advanced cancers. Only in-frame clones appear in the TCRdb table, and some are missing; sequencing was by immunoSEQ multiplex PCR. The table has some 33,000 clones, roughly nine tenths seen once; the top ten hold 35% to 45%. The material was CD4+ or CD8+ T cells sorted from blood, obtained in a trial of the OX40 agonist ivuxolimab. These receptors were collected from an adult with an advanced solid tumor such as melanoma, head and neck, liver or kidney cancer. CDR3s include the opening cysteine and the closing phenylalanine or tryptophan. A D gene is named only where the DNA matches it firmly. For some rows the clone size is stated as once, few or many, or as a class when expanded; others skip it.

14	TRBV29-1	TRBD2	TRBJ2-5	.	TGCAGCGTTGACAGCGGGGACTTCCAAGAGACCCAGTACTTC	CSVDSGDFQETQYF
17	TRBV13	TRBD2	TRBJ2-2	.	TGTGCCAGCAGCTTAGGCCTAGCGGGGGGGCCCGCCGGGGAGCTGTTTTTT	CASSLGLAGGPAGELFF
16	TRBV11-2	.	TRBJ1-5	.	TGTGCCAGCAGCTTAGCCATGGGCGGGACGCCCGAGCCCCAGCATTTT	CASSLAMGGTPEPQHF
14	TRBV9	TRBD2	TRBJ2-2	.	TGTGCCAGCAGAGGGACTAAAAACACCGGGGAGCTGTTTTTT	CASRGTKNTGELFF
16	TRBV6-5	.	TRBJ2-5	.	TGTGCCAGCAGTTACTCGATCTCAACCGGCGAAGAGACCCAGTACTTC	CASSYSISTGEETQYF
14	TRBV9	TRBD1	TRBJ2-1	.	TGTGCCAGCAGAGATGAAACAGGGGACAATGAGCAGTTCTTC	CASRDETGDNEQFF
15	TRBV9	TRBD1	TRBJ1-1	.	TGTGCCAGCAGCGTAGACGGGACAGCAAACACTGAAGCTTTCTTT	CASSVDGTANTEAFF
14	TRBV4-1	.	TRBJ1-3	.	TGCGCCAGCAGTCGAGCAGCAGATGGAAACACCATATATTTT	CASSRAADGNTIYF
14	TRBV6-6	.	TRBJ2-7	.	TGTGCCAGCAGCCCAACGACTAGGGAGCGCGAGCAGTACTTC	CASSPTTREREQYF
13	TRBV19	TRBD2	TRBJ2-7	.	TGTGCCAGTAGTTCCACTAGCGGGCTTGAGCAGTACTTC	CASSSTSGLEQYF
15	TRBV7-5	.	TRBJ2-1	.	TGTGCCAGAAGCTTGGGGGTGCCGGTTTACAATGAGCAGTTCTTC	CARSLGVPVYNEQFF
13	TRBV11-2	TRBD1	TRBJ2-7	once	TGTGCCAGCAGCACGGGACAGTCATACGAGCAGTACTTC	CASSTGQSYEQYF
14	TRBV19	TRBD1	TRBJ2-7	.	TGTGCCACCCAGACAGGGGAATCAGCCTACGAGCAGTACTTC	CATQTGESAYEQYF
13	TRBV19	TRBD1	TRBJ2-7	.	TGTGCCAGTAGTATAGATCAGGGGGTCGAGCAGTACTTC	CASSIDQGVEQYF
14	TRBV19	TRBD2	TRBJ2-7	once	TGTGCCAGTAGCACTAGCGGGAGCTCCTACGAGCAGTACTTC	CASSTSGSSYEQYF
12	TRBV6-5	.	TRBJ2-1	.	TGTGCCAGCAGTTACCGGGGCGAGGAGCAGTTCTTC	CASSYRGEEQFF
13	TRBV27	.	TRBJ1-5	.	TGTGCCAGCAGGACAGGACTAAATCAGCCCCAGCATTTT	CASRTGLNQPQHF
14	TRBV10-2	.	TRBJ2-3	.	TGCGCCAGCAGGAGTCTTACTAGCACAGATACGCAGTATTTT	CASRSLTSTDTQYF
15	TRBV2	TRBD1	TRBJ1-2	few	TGTGCCAGCAGTGGGGGGGGACAGAAGTTCTATGGCTACACCTTC	CASSGGGQKFYGYTF
17	TRBV7-9	TRBD2	TRBJ2-1	.	TGTGCCAGCAGCTTAGCTGGCGGGGGGAGCTCCTACAATGAGCAGTTCTTC	CASSLAGGGSSYNEQFF
13	TRBV19	.	TRBJ1-1	few	TGTGCCAGTAGCACAACAGATAACACTGAAGCTTTCTTT	CASSTTDNTEAFF
15	TRBV7-9	TRBD1	TRBJ1-5	.	TGTGCCAGCACCTTGGGAGGACAGGGCAATCAGCCCCAGCATTTT	CASTLGGQGNQPQHF
13	TRBV2	.	TRBJ1-2	.	TGTGCCAGCAGGGGAACAGGGCCTCATGGCTACACCTTC	CASRGTGPHGYTF
13	TRBV27	.	TRBJ1-1	once	TGTGCCAGCAGTTTACAATCGGGCACTGAAGCTTTCTTT	CASSLQSGTEAFF
14	TRBV4-1	TRBD1	TRBJ2-7	.	TGCGCCAGCAGCCAAGTGGCAGGGGGCTACGAGCAGTACTTC	CASSQVAGGYEQYF
12	TRBV19	.	TRBJ2-3	.	TGTGCCAGTAGTATTCCCCCAGATACGCAGTATTTT	CASSIPPDTQYF
15	TRBV5-4	.	TRBJ1-1	.	TGTGCCAGCAGCTTTTATCTTGGGCGAGACACTGAAGCTTTCTTT	CASSFYLGRDTEAFF
18	TRBV5-4	TRBD2	TRBJ2-2	once	TGTGCCAGCAGCTTAACAGGGATTCCTAGCGGGAGACCCGGGGAGCTGTTTTTT	CASSLTGIPSGRPGELFF
16	TRBV19	TRBD2	TRBJ2-1	.	TGTGCCAGTAGTCCCTTGACTAGCGGGAGGAACAATGAGCAGTTCTTC	CASSPLTSGRNNEQFF
14	TRBV6-5	TRBD1	TRBJ1-1	.	TGTGCCAGCAGCCCCACCCCCAGGGGGACTGAAGCTTTCTTT	CASSPTPRGTEAFF
14	TRBV27	TRBD1	TRBJ2-7	.	TGTGCCAGCAGGGGGACAGATAACTCCTACGAGCAGTACTTC	CASRGTDNSYEQYF
15	TRBV7-7	TRBD2	TRBJ2-5	.	TGTGCCAGCAGCTTAGGAACTAGCGGGGAAGAGACCCAGTACTTC	CASSLGTSGEETQYF
12	TRBV7-2	.	TRBJ2-7	.	TGTGCCAGCAGTTTCGACTCCTACGAGCAGTACTTC	CASSFDSYEQYF
14	TRBV27	TRBD2	TRBJ2-1	.	TGTGCCAGCCAGCGGGGGGGAGCCTACAATGAGCAGTTCTTC	CASQRGGAYNEQFF
16	TRBV14	.	TRBJ1-3	.	TGTGCCAGCAGCTATAAAGCACGATCGGGTGGAAACACCATATATTTT	CASSYKARSGGNTIYF
14	TRBV2	TRBD1	TRBJ2-2	.	TGTGCCAGCAGTACGGGACAGATGACCGGGGAGCTGTTTTTT	CASSTGQMTGELFF
15	TRBV5-1	TRBD2	TRBJ2-5	.	TGCGCCAGCAGCTTGGTACCCGGACTAGCGGAGACCCAGTACTTC	CASSLVPGLAETQYF
16	TRBV6-1	TRBD2	TRBJ2-5	.	TGTGCCAGCAGTGAAGGGACTAGCGGGAGGTACGAGACCCAGTACTTC	CASSEGTSGRYETQYF
14	TRBV4-1	.	TRBJ2-5	.	TGCGCCAGCAGCTACAAGCTCGGTGCGGAGACCCAGTACTTC	CASSYKLGAETQYF
18	TRBV27	TRBD1	TRBJ2-1	.	TGTGCCAGCAGTTTGCAGTTCTCGGGGACAGCCCCCTACAATGAGCAGTTCTTC	CASSLQFSGTAPYNEQFF
14	TRBV4-1	TRBD2	TRBJ2-7	.	TGCGCCAGCAGCCCACCGGGACTAGAGAACGAGCAGTACTTC	CASSPPGLENEQYF
12	TRBV7-9	.	TRBJ2-4	.	TGTGCCAGCAGCTTTGGCGGGAACATTCAGTACTTC	CASSFGGNIQYF
16	TRBV27	.	TRBJ2-7	.	TGTGCCAGCAGTTTGTCCGCGGGGTGGGGTGTCCACGAGCAGTACTTC	CASSLSAGWGVHEQYF
15	TRBV19	TRBD1	TRBJ2-7	.	TGTGCCAGTAGTATAGGACAGGGGGTATCCTACGAGCAGTACTTC	CASSIGQGVSYEQYF